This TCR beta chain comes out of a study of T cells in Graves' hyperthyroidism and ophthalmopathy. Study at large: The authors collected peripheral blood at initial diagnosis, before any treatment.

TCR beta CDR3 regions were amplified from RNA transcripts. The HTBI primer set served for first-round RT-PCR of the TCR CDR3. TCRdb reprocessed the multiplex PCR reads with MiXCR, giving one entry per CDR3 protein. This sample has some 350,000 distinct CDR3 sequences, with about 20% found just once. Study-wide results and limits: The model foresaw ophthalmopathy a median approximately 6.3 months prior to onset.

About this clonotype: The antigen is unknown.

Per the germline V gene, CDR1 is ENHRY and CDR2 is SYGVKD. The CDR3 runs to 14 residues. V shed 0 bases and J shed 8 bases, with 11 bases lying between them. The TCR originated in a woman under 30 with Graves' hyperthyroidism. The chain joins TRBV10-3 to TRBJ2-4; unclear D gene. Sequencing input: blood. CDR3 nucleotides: TGTGCCATCAGTGAGTCTGGCCGCTGGGACATTCAGTACTTC. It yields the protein CAISESGRWDIQYF.